This T cell receptor beta chain derives from a study of blood T cell repertoires in COVID-19. Study summary: T cells, B-cell-depleted T cells, or PBMCs provided the cDNA or gDNA that served as material.

V was clipped by 4 bases and J by 2 bases, with 17 bases between them. The CDR3 contains 16 residues. Germline CDR1 SGHDT, CDR2 YYEEEE. As handled by the study authors: The authors estimated nucleated cell counts from reference gene primer amplification. Assay used: immunoSEQ multiplex PCR; TCRdb lists only in-frame clones, some missing. From that table come the V and J calls and clone size; the DNA was used to work out D and trimming. Of fewer than 350,000 clones in the sample, around 90% were seen once. Cohort assignment relied on participant-reported clinical history. The sequence was collected from a woman in her late teens or twenties with acute COVID-19. The J gene is TRBJ2-3, the V gene TRBV5-6; weak D call: TRBD1 (5 bases). Sequencing was carried out using PBMCs or T cells enriched from blood (not recorded which). The CDR3 loop reads CASSARQLTLTDTQYF. Here the CDR3 DNA reads TGTGCCAGCAGCGCGAGACAGTTGACCCTCACAGATACGCAGTATTTT. Supplemented by reference TRBV5-6 and TRBJ2-3, the full variable domain reads DAGVTQSPTHLIKTRGQQVTLRCSPKSGHDTVSWYQQALGQGPQFIFQYYEEEERQRGNFPDRFSGHQFPNYSSELNVNALLLGDSALYLCASSARQLTLTDTQYFGPGTRLTVL.